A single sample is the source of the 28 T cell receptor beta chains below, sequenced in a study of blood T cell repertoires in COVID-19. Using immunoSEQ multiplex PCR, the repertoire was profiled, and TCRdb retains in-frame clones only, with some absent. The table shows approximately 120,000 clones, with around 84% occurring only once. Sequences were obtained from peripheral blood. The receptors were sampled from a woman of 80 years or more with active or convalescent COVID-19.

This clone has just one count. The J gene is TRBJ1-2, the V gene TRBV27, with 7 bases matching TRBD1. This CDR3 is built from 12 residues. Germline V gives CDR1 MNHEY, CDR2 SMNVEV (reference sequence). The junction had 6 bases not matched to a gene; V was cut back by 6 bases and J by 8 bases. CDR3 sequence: CASSLTGVGYTF. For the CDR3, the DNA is TGTGCCAGCAGCCTCACAGGGGTAGGCTACACCTTC.

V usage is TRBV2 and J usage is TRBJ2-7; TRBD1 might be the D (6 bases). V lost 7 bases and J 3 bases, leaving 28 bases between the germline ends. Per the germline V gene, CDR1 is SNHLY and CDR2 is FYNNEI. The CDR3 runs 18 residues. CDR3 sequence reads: CASTLGALNRDKHYEQYF. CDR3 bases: TGTGCCAGCACCTTGGGGGCCCTTAACCGGGACAAACACTACGAGCAGTACTTC.

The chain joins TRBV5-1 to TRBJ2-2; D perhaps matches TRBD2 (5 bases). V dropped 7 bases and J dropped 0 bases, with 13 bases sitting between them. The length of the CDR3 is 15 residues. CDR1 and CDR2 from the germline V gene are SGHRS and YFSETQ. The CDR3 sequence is CASGREITNTGELFF. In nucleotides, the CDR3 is TGCGCCAGCGGTAGGGAGATTACGAACACCGGGGAGCTGTTTTTT.

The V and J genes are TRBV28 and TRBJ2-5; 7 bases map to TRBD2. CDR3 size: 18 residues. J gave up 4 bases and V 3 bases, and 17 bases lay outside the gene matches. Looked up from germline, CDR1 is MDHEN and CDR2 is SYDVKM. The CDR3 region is CASSFRPAIAGRAETQYF. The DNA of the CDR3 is TGTGCCAGCAGTTTCAGGCCGGCAATTGCAGGGAGGGCAGAGACCCAGTACTTC.

The CDR3 region is CASSLTGWKLFF. CDR3 nucleotides: TGTGCCAGCAGCCTAACAGGGTGGAAACTGTTTTTT. This chain links TRBV7-9 with TRBJ1-4, with a tentative D call TRBD1 (6 bases). The CDR3 has 12 residues. The germline CDR1 and CDR2 sequences are SEHNR and FQNEAQ (reference sequence). The germline V and J ends were trimmed by 5 bases and 11 bases, with 12 bases remaining between them.

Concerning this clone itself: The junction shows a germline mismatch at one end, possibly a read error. The CDR3 spells CASSLGLAGERETQYF. CDR3 sequence (DNA): TGTGCTAGCAGCCTGGGACTAGCGGGAGAGAGGGAGACCCAGTACTTC. The chain has TRBV7-7 and TRBJ2-5; 14 positions agree with TRBD2. The germline V gene encodes CDR1 SSHAT and CDR2 FNYEAQ (reference sequence). This CDR3 has 16 residues.

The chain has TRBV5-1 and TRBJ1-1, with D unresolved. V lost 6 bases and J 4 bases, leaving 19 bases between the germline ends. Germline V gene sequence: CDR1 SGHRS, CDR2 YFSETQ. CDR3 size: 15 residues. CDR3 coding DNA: TGCGCCAGCACCACCGACATAGGCGTTGGCACTGAAGCTTTCTTT. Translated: CASTTDIGVGTEAFF.

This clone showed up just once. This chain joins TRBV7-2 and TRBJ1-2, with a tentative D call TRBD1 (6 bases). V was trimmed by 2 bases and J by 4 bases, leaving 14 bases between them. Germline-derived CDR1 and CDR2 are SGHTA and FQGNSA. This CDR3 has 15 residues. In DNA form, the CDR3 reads TGTGCCAGCAGCTTAATGGACAGATCTCCCTATGGCTACACCTTC. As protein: CASSLMDRSPYGYTF.

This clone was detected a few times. The CDR3, as DNA: TGTGCCAGCAGTTACGACACGTACACTGAAGCTTTCTTT. Residues: CASSYDTYTEAFF. The V gene is TRBV7-2, the J gene TRBJ1-1; D ambiguous. Germline lookup yields CDR1 SGHTA and CDR2 FQGNSA. The CDR3 has 13 residues. Between the trimmed V and J ends, which lost 6 bases and 3 bases, there was a span of 11 bases.

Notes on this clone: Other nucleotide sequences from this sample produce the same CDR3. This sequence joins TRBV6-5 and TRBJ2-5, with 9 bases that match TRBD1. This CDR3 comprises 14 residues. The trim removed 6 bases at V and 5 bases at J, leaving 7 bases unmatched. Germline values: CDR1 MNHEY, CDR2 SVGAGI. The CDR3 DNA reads TGTGCCAGCAGCCGGGACAGGGTTCGGGAGACCCAGTACTTC. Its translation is CASSRDRVRETQYF.

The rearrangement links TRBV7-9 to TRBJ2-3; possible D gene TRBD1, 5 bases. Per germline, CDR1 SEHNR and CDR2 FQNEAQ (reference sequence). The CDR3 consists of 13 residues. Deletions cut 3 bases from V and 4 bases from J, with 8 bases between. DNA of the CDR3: TGTGCCAGCAGCTTCCAGGGTGCAGATACGCAGTATTTT. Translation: CASSFQGADTQYF.

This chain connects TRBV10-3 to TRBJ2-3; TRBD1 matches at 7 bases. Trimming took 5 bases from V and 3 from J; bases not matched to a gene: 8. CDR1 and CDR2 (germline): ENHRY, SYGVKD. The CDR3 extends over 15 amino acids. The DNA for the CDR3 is TGTGCCATCAGTCAGACAGGGATGGAAACAGATACGCAGTATTTT. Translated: CAISQTGMETDTQYF.

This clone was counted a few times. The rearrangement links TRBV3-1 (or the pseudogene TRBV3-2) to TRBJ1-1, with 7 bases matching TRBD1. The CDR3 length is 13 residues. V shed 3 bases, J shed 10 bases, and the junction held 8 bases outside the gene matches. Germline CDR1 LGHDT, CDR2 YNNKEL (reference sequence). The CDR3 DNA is TGTGCCAGCAGCCAGGGGTCGGAGGGGGCAGCTTTCTTT. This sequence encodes CASSQGSEGAAFF.

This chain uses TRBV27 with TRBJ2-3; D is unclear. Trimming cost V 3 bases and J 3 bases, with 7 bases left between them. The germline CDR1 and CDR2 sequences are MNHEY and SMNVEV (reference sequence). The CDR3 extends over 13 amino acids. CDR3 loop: CASSLSLTDTQYF. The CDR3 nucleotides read TGTGCCAGCAGTTTGTCCCTAACAGATACGCAGTATTTT.

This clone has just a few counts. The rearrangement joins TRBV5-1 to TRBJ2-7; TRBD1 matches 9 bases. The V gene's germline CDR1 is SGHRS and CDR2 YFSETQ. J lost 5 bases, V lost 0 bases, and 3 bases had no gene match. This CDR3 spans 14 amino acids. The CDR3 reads CASSLVGQGNEQYF. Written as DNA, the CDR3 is TGCGCCAGCAGCTTGGTAGGACAGGGGAACGAGCAGTACTTC.

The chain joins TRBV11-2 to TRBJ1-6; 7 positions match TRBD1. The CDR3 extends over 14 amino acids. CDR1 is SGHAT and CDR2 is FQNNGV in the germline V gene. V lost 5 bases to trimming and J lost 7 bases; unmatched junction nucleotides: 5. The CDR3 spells CASSRDSSNSPLHF. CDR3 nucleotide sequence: TGTGCCAGCAGCCGGGACAGCTCCAATTCACCCCTCCACTTT.

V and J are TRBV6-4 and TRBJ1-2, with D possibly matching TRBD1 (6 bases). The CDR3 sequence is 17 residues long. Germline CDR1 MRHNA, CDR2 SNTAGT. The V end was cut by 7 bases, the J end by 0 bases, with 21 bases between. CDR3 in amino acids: CASTPRSPGTSNYGYTF. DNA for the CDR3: TGTGCCAGCACCCCGAGGTCCCCCGGGACATCTAACTATGGCTACACCTTC.

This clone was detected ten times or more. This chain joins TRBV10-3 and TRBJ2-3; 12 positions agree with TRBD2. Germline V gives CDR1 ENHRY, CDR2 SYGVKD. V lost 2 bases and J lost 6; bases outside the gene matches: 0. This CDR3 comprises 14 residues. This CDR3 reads CAISEGTSGDTQYF. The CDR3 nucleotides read TGTGCCATCAGTGAGGGGACTAGCGGGGATACGCAGTATTTT.

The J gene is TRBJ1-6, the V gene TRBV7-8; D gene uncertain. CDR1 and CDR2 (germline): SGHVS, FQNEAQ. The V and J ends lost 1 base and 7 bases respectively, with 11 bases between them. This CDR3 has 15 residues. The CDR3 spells CASSLERLINSPLHF. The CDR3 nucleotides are TGTGCCAGCAGCTTAGAGCGCCTAATAAATTCACCCCTCCACTTT.

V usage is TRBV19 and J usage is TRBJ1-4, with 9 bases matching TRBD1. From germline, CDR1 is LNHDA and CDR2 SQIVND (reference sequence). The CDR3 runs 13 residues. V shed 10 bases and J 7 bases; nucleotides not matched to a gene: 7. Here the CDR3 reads CATSTGGAEKLFF. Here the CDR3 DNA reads TGTGCCACCTCGACAGGGGGGGCTGAAAAACTGTTTTTT.

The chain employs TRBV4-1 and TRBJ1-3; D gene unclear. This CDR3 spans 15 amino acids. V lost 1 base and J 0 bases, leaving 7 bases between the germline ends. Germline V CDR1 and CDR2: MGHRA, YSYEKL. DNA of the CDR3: TGCGCCAGCAGCCAAGGACCGGGCTCTGGAAACACCATATATTTT. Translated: CASSQGPGSGNTIYF.

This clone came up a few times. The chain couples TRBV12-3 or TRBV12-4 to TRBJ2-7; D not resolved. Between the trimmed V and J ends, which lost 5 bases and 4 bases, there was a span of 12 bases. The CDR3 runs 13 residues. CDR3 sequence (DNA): TGTGCCAGCAGTCTCGAGAATCCTTACGAGCAGTACTTC. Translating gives CASSLENPYEQYF.

The CDR3 spells CASSLDPALAGGTDTQYF. For the CDR3, the DNA is TGTGCCAGCAGCTTAGACCCCGCTCTAGCGGGGGGCACAGATACGCAGTATTTT. The chain carries TRBV7-9 and TRBJ2-3; TRBD2 matches at 10 bases. Trimming removed 1 base from V and 1 base from J; junction bases left unmatched: 8. The CDR3 length is 18 residues. Germline lookup yields CDR1 SEHNR and CDR2 FQNEAQ (reference sequence).

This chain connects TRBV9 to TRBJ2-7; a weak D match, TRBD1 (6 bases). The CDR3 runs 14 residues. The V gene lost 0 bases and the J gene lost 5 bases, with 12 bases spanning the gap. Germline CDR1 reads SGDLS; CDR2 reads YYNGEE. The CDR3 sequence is CASSVVWDTHEQYF. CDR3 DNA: TGTGCCAGCAGCGTAGTGTGGGACACCCACGAGCAGTACTTC.

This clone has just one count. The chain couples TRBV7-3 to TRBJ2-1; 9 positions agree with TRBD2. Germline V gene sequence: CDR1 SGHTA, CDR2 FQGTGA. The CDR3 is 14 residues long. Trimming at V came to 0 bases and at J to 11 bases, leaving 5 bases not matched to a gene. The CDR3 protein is CASSLTASGTKQFF. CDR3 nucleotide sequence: TGTGCCAGCAGCTTAACTGCTAGCGGGACCAAGCAGTTCTTC.

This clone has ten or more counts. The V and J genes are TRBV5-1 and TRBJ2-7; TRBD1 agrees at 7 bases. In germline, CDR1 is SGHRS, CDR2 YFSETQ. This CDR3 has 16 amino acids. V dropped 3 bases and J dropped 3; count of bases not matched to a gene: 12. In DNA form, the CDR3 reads TGCGCCAGCAGCTCTGGTCGGGACAGCGGCCTCTACGAGCAGTACTTC. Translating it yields CASSSGRDSGLYEQYF.

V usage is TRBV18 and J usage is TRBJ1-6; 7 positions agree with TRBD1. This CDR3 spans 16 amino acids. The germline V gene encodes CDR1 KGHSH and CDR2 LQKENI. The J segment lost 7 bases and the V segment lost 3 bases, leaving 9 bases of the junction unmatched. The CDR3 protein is CASSPYTGAENSPLHF. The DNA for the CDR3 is TGTGCCAGCTCACCTTATACAGGGGCAGAAAATTCACCCCTCCACTTT.

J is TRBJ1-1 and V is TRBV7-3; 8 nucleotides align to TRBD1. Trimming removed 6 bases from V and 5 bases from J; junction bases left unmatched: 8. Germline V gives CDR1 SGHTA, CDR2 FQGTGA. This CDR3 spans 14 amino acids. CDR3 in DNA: TGTGCCAGCAGGTCACAGGGGGTTGGAACTGAAGCTTTCTTT. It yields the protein CASRSQGVGTEAFF.